These 27 T cell receptor beta chains came from one sample sequenced in a study of Graves' ophthalmopathy and Graves' hyperthyroidism (dated by TCRdb to 2017 to 2018). Sequenced using an Illumina HiSeq 2000. For repertoire sequencing, the TCR beta CDR3 regions were amplified from RNA transcripts. HTBI primers and the Qiagen OneStep RT-PCR kit were used in a first-round RT-PCR, which was followed by a second-round multiplex PCR, size selection and purification. Through fastp at Q25 and MiXCR, TCRdb rebuilt clones from the public reads, retaining in-frame beta chains. Each entry is one CDR3 protein sequence, shown with its most common DNA and genes. The sample table shows roughly 36,000 distinct CDR3 sequences, and 50% are seen once. In total, the top ten clones hold roughly 26% of the sample. Sample: peripheral blood. These receptors were collected from an adult woman with stable Graves' hyperthyroidism.

The genes are TRBV7-3 and TRBJ1-6; 8 positions match TRBD1. CDR1 and CDR2 (germline): SGHTA, FQGTGA. V was clipped by 6 bases and J by 7 bases; unmatched bases: 5. This CDR3 comprises 14 residues. The CDR3 region is CASSSDRGNSPLHF. The CDR3 coding sequence is TGTGCCAGCAGTTCCGACAGGGGAAATTCACCCCTCCACTTT.

The genes are TRBV15 and TRBJ2-7; D remains ambiguous. V was cut by 0 bases and J by 5 bases, with 8 bases left in between. Germline V gene lookup returns CDR1 LNHNV and CDR2 YYDKDF (reference sequence). The CDR3 is made up of 13 amino acids. CDR3 residues: CATSRDSSHEQYF. The DNA of the CDR3 is TGTGCCACCAGCAGAGATTCGTCCCACGAGCAGTACTTC.

V and J are TRBV20-1 and TRBJ2-6; the match to TRBD1 covers 7 bases. The germline V gene has CDR1 DFQATT and CDR2 SNEGSKA (reference sequence). The trim removed 5 bases at V and 6 bases at J, leaving 7 bases unmatched. There are 14 residues in the CDR3. The CDR3 nucleotides read TGCAGTGCTGGACTTGGACAGGCGGCCAACGTCCTGACTTTC. Its translation: CSAGLGQAANVLTF.

V gene TRBV29-1 combines with J gene TRBJ1-2; 9 nucleotides agree with TRBD1. After removal of 7 bases from V and 5 bases from J, the junction contained 8 bases not matched to a gene. The CDR3 runs 13 residues. The V gene's germline CDR1 is SQVTM and CDR2 ANQGSEA. The CDR3 sequence: CSAAPGQGYGYTF. The CDR3 DNA is TGCAGCGCCGCCCCGGGACAGGGATATGGCTACACCTTC.

By proportion, this clonotype is medium-sized (0.01 to 0.1%). The chain couples TRBV29-1 to TRBJ2-7; TRBD2 aligns across 12 bases. Per the germline V gene, CDR1 is SQVTM and CDR2 is ANQGSEA. The junction had 6 bases not matched to a gene; V was cut back by 7 bases and J by 5 bases. The CDR3 sequence is 13 residues long. DNA of the CDR3: TGCAGCGCCCGACTAGCGGGAGCTGACGAGCAGTACTTC. This gives the protein CSARLAGADEQYF.

This clonotype was picked up many times. The chain has TRBV11-1 and TRBJ1-1, with D uncertain. Trimming took off 3 bases at V and 4 bases at J, with 12 bases between the two ends. In germline, CDR1 is SGHAT, CDR2 FQDESV (reference sequence). The CDR3 covers 14 residues. The CDR3 reads CASSFFSVGTEAFF. The DNA for the CDR3 is TGTGCCAGCAGCTTTTTTAGTGTGGGCACTGAAGCTTTCTTT.

The chain employs TRBV20-1 and TRBJ1-3; D uncertain. The CDR3 covers 12 residues. Germline V gives CDR1 DFQATT, CDR2 SNEGSKA (reference sequence). The germline V and J ends were trimmed by 2 bases and 8 bases, with 10 bases remaining between them. The CDR3 nucleotides are TGCAGTGCTAGAAAGGGCATGGACACCATATATTTT. Its protein product is CSARKGMDTIYF.

The gene calls are TRBV20-1 and TRBJ2-5, with a weak D call TRBD1 (6 bases). V lost 4 bases and J 4 bases, leaving 10 bases between the germline ends. From germline, CDR1 is DFQATT and CDR2 SNEGSKA (reference sequence). This CDR3 is 12 amino acids long. CDR3 coding DNA: TGCAGTGCTACACAGGGTTTAGAGACCCAGTACTTC. Residues: CSATQGLETQYF.

The chain carries TRBV13 and TRBJ1-1; 8 bases are shared with TRBD1. This CDR3 comprises 15 residues. Germline CDR1 PRHDT, CDR2 FYEKMQ (reference sequence). The trim removed 5 bases at V and 0 bases at J, leaving 5 bases unmatched. The CDR3: CASSPDRVMNTEAFF. The DNA of the CDR3 is TGTGCCAGCAGCCCGGACAGGGTCATGAACACTGAAGCTTTCTTT.

The V gene is TRBV10-3, the J gene TRBJ1-5; unclear D gene. This CDR3 has 15 residues. V lost 2 bases to trimming and J lost 2 bases, with 10 bases between them. Germline CDR1 ENHRY, CDR2 SYGVKD. The CDR3, as DNA: TGTGCCATCAGTGAGGTCGGAACAGGCAATCAGCCCCAGCATTTT. Translation: CAISEVGTGNQPQHF.

The V call is TRBV5-6, the J call TRBJ1-2; 10 bases are shared with TRBD1. The CDR3 contains 13 residues. J was trimmed by 6 bases and V by 2 bases; bases with no gene match: 1. The germline gives CDR1 SGHDT, CDR2 YYEEEE. This CDR3 reads CASSFDRGHGYTF. The DNA for the CDR3 is TGTGCCAGCAGCTTTGACAGGGGGCATGGCTACACCTTC.

The chain combines TRBV7-6 with TRBJ1-2, with unresolved D. Trimming cost V 0 bases and J 6 bases, with 14 bases left between them. This CDR3 is built from 15 residues. The V gene's germline CDR1 is SGHVS and CDR2 FNYEAQ. The CDR3 reads CASSLATEVVNGYTF. CDR3 nucleotide sequence: TGTGCCAGCAGCTTAGCCACAGAAGTTGTTAATGGCTACACCTTC.

This chain uses TRBV19 with TRBJ1-6; D not resolved. The CDR3 contains 12 residues. Germline V gene data show CDR1 as LNHDA and CDR2 as SQIVND (reference sequence). With 3 bases removed from V and 10 bases from J, the gap between germline ends came to 7 bases. CDR3: CASSISGSPLHF. The CDR3 coding sequence is TGTGCCAGTAGTATTTCCGGATCACCCCTCCACTTT.

The rearrangement uses TRBV11-2 and TRBJ2-5; 10 bases align to TRBD1. Looked up from germline, CDR1 is SGHAT and CDR2 is FQNNGV. The length of the CDR3 is 15 residues. Unmatched junction bases numbered 0, after V lost 1 base and J lost 1 base. The CDR3: CASSLGTGGQETQYF. CDR3 sequence (DNA): TGTGCCAGCAGCTTAGGGACAGGGGGCCAAGAGACCCAGTACTTC.

This clonotype is classed as medium-sized. The chain joins TRBV15 to TRBJ2-7, with D perhaps matching TRBD2 (6 bases). The CDR3 loop spans 14 amino acids. Germline CDR1 reads LNHNV; CDR2 reads YYDKDF (reference sequence). V shed 8 bases and J shed 2 bases, with 16 bases lying between them. CDR3 coding DNA: TGTGCCACCCGCCGTGGCGGGGCAACCTACGAGCAGTACTTC. It translates to CATRRGGATYEQYF. Looking up the rest from reference TRBV15 and TRBJ2-7 gives the full variable domain: DAMVIQNPRYQVTQFGKPVTLSCSQTLNHNVMYWYQQKSSQAPKLLFHYYDKDFNNEADTPDNFQSRRPNTSFCFLDIRSPGLGDTAMYLCATRRGGATYEQYFGPGTRLTVT.

V and J are TRBV7-3 and TRBJ1-1, with D maybe TRBD1 (6 bases). The CDR3 totals 13 residues. Germline CDR1 SGHTA, CDR2 FQGTGA. V was cut by 5 bases and J by 1 base, with 8 bases left in between. CDR3 protein: CASSLQGNTEAFF. Here the CDR3 DNA reads TGTGCCAGCAGCCTACAGGGGAACACTGAAGCTTTCTTT.

The chain is built from TRBV20-1 and TRBJ1-2; 7 bases are shared with TRBD1. V trimming: 4 bases; J trimming: 2 bases; junction bases outside the gene matches: 10. CDR3 length equals 15 residues. In germline, CDR1 is DFQATT, CDR2 SNEGSKA (reference sequence). The CDR3 DNA reads TGCAGTGCTACTAGACAGGGTGTGGGAAACTATGGCTACACCTTC. Translating gives CSATRQGVGNYGYTF.

With respect to this clonotype: In this CDR3 the conserved last residue, phenylalanine or tryptophan, is missing, so a read error is likely. This sequence joins TRBV4-1 and TRBJ1-2, with 9 bases identical to TRBD1. The CDR3 length is 17 residues. The germline CDR1 and CDR2 sequences are MGHRA and YSYEKL. The V and J ends lost 2 bases and 3 bases, in that order; junction bases with no gene match: 10. CDR3 bases: TGCGCCAGCAGCCAACTCTCCACTACAGGGGGCGACTATGGCTACACCTCC. It codes for CASSQLSTTGGDYGYTS.

Ten or more counts support this clonotype. The chain couples TRBV30 to TRBJ2-5; D is possibly TRBD2 (6 bases). CDR1 is GTSNPN, CDR2 SVGIG, per germline (reference sequence). The CDR3 is made up of 12 amino acids. The germline V and J ends were trimmed by 6 bases and 5 bases, with 13 bases remaining between them. CDR3 region: CACGEGGETQYF. The CDR3 nucleotides are TGTGCCTGTGGAGAAGGAGGGGAGACCCAGTACTTC. The entire variable domain, with the rest obtained from reference TRBV30 and TRBJ2-5, is as follows: SQTIHQWPATLVQPVGSPLSLECTVEGTSNPNLYWYRQAAGRGLQLLFYSVGIGQISSEVPQNLSASRPQDRQFILSSKKLLLSDSGFYLCACGEGGETQYFGPGTRLLVL.

This chain connects TRBV14 to TRBJ2-5; 8 bases line up with TRBD1. V was clipped by 6 bases and J by 4 bases; unmatched bases: 4. Germline V gene data show CDR1 as SGHDN and CDR2 as FVKESK. This CDR3 is built from 13 residues. The CDR3 sequence: CASSLDRAETQYF. The CDR3 DNA follows: TGTGCCAGCAGTTTGGACAGGGCAGAGACCCAGTACTTC.

This chain connects TRBV7-2 to TRBJ2-5, with D possibly being TRBD1 or TRBD2 (5 bases each). The germline V gene encodes CDR1 SGHTA and CDR2 FQGNSA. This CDR3 contains 14 residues. V lost 4 bases and J lost 5, with 14 bases in between. The CDR3 nucleotides read TGTGCCAGCAGCTGGGACCCCATGGTGGAGACCCAGTACTTC. Translating it yields CASSWDPMVETQYF.

CDR3 bases: TGCAGCGTCGAGGGCCGTAGGTATGAGCAGTTCTTC. Amino acids: CSVEGRRYEQFF. V usage is TRBV29-1 and J usage is TRBJ2-1, with D maybe TRBD2 (5 bases). Germline loops: CDR1 SQVTM, CDR2 ANQGSEA. The CDR3 consists of 12 residues. The V gene lost 6 bases and the J gene lost 8 bases, with 14 bases spanning the gap.

The genes are TRBV20-1 and TRBJ2-5; 8 nucleotides match TRBD1. The CDR3 spans 11 residues. The germline V gene encodes CDR1 DFQATT and CDR2 SNEGSKA (reference sequence). The trim removed 0 bases at V and 12 bases at J, leaving 3 bases unmatched. The CDR3 DNA reads TGCAGTGCTAGAGATGGGGGACAGGAGTACTTC. Amino acid sequence: CSARDGGQEYF.

This chain joins TRBV5-1 and TRBJ2-7; TRBD2 matches 8 bases. This CDR3 region has 17 residues. The germline CDR1 and CDR2 sequences are SGHRS and YFSETQ. Losses at the gene ends were 1 base for V and 2 bases for J; bases not matched to a gene: 11. In nucleotides, the CDR3 is TGCGCCAGCAGCTTGAGGGCAGCGGGAGCGAGGACCTACGAGCAGTACTTC. Translated, it gives CASSLRAAGARTYEQYF.

This clonotype has ten or more counts. The chain combines TRBV27 with TRBJ1-5; no reliable D call. This CDR3 has 13 amino acids. CDR1 and CDR2 from the germline V gene are MNHEY and SMNVEV (reference sequence). Trimming took off 2 bases at V and 9 bases at J, with 11 bases between the two ends. The CDR3 DNA reads as TGTGCCAGCAGTTTAGAGGGCCTCAGGCCCCAGCATTTT. Protein: CASSLEGLRPQHF.

The V call is TRBV7-3, the J call TRBJ2-5; D call uncertain. The CDR3 runs 12 residues. CDR1 is SGHTA, CDR2 FQGTGA, per germline. Trimming pared 5 bases from V and 9 bases from J, leaving 13 bases between. CDR3 DNA sequence: TGTGCCAGCAGCCAAGGCGGCCAGCCCCAGTACTTC. Its protein is CASSQGGQPQYF.

This clonotype was counted a few times. The chain is built from TRBV29-1 and TRBJ1-2; 8 bases line up with TRBD1. CDR1 and CDR2 from the germline V gene are SQVTM and ANQGSEA. Losses at the gene ends were 8 bases for V and 4 bases for J; bases not matched to a gene: 12. The CDR3 covers 14 residues. Written as DNA, the CDR3 is TGCAGCCCCCTGAGACAGGGGAGCGTCTATGGCTACACCTTC. Translating it yields CSPLRQGSVYGYTF.